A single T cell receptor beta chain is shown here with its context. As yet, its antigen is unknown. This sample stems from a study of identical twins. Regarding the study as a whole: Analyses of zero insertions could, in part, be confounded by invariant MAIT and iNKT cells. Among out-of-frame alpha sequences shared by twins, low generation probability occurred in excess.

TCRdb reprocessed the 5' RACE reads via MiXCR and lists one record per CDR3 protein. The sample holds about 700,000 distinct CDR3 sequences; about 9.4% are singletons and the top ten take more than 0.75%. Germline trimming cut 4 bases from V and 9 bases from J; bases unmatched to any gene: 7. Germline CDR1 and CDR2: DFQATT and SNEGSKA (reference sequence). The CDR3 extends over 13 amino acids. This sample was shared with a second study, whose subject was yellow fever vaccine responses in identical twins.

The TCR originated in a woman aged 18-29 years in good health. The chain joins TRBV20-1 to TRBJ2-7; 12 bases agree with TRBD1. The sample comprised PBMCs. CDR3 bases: TGCAGTGCTACCCCGGGACAGGGGGCCGGGCAGTACTTC. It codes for CSATPGQGAGQYF.